The 19 T cell receptor beta chains below all came from one sample that was sequenced in a study of identical twins. TCRdb recomputed calls from the 5' RACE reads with MiXCR, one row per CDR3 protein. The sample carries 1.5 million to 2 million distinct CDR3 sequences, about 32% recorded once. Sequenced input: cord blood. These receptors originate from a newborn girl in good health.

The chain joins TRBV24-1 to TRBJ1-5; 8 nucleotides line up with TRBD1. Germline V CDR1 and CDR2: KGHDR, SFDVKD. The CDR3 covers 17 residues. V was clipped by 3 bases and J by 0 bases; unmatched bases: 6. DNA of the CDR3: TGTGCCACCAGTGATCCAGGGACAGGTTATAGCAATCAGCCCCAGCATTTT. It is translated as CATSDPGTGYSNQPQHF.

This clonotype turned up a few times. The V and J genes are TRBV24-1 and TRBJ2-2; a weak D match, TRBD1 (6 bases). CDR1 KGHDR and CDR2 SFDVKD come from the germline V gene. CDR3 length equals 13 residues. V shed 7 bases and J shed 5 bases, with 10 bases lying between them. The CDR3 nucleotides are TGTGCCACCAGCGTAACAGGGACCGGGGAGCTGTTTTTT. Translating it yields CATSVTGTGELFF.

There are a few counts of this clonotype. The chain uses TRBV20-1 and TRBJ2-7; D possibly corresponds to TRBD2 (6 bases). The CDR3 runs to 16 residues. V shed 6 bases and J shed 0 bases, with 21 bases lying between them. Germline V gene lookup returns CDR1 DFQATT and CDR2 SNEGSKA (reference sequence). The CDR3 DNA follows: TGCAGTGCCCAGTCTAATTACGGGAGTAGCTCCTACGAGCAGTACTTC. Protein: CSAQSNYGSSSYEQYF.

The rearrangement links TRBV7-9 to TRBJ1-1; the match to TRBD1 covers 7 bases. With 5 bases clipped from V and 1 base from J, the junction kept 7 bases outside the gene matches. The length of the CDR3 is 15 residues. Germline CDR1 and CDR2: SEHNR and FQNEAQ (reference sequence). The CDR3 nucleotides are TGTGCCAGCAGCCTTGATCGGACAGGGAACACTGAAGCTTTCTTT. The encoded protein is CASSLDRTGNTEAFF.

This clonotype has more than one count but fewer than ten. This chain connects TRBV12-3 or TRBV12-4 to TRBJ1-4; tentatively, D is TRBD1 (5 bases). Trimming took 7 bases from V and 6 from J, leaving 9 bases between them. The CDR3 covers 12 residues. CDR3 residues: CASTPGDEKLFF. Written as DNA, the CDR3 is TGTGCCAGCACCCCGGGGGATGAAAAACTGTTTTTT.

A few counts support this clonotype. The chain recombines TRBV5-1 with TRBJ2-1; TRBD1 aligns across 7 bases. This CDR3 is 13 amino acids long. V gave up 3 bases and J gave up 8 bases; unmatched junction bases: 5. Germline CDR1 reads SGHRS; CDR2 reads YFSETQ. The CDR3 region is CASSYTGADEQFF. In DNA, the CDR3 is TGCGCCAGCAGCTATACAGGGGCGGATGAGCAGTTCTTC. Drawing the rest from reference TRBV5-1 and TRBJ2-1, the complete variable domain is KAGVTQTPRYLIKTRGQQVTLSCSPISGHRSVSWYQQTPGQGLQFLFEYFSETQRNKGNFPGRFSGRQFSNSRSEMNVSTLELGDSALYLCASSYTGADEQFFGPGTRLTVL.

The rearrangement links TRBV3-1 to TRBJ2-5, with 10 bases lining up with TRBD2. CDR1 is LGHDT and CDR2 is YNNKEL in the germline V gene (reference sequence). The CDR3 consists of 16 residues. V was pared by 2 bases and J by 3 bases, with 6 bases of the junction left unmatched. DNA of the CDR3: TGTGCCAGCAGCCAATATACGGGACTAGCGAAAGAGACCCAGTACTTC. Encoded protein: CASSQYTGLAKETQYF.

V is TRBV4-2 and J is TRBJ2-7, with D perhaps TRBD2 (5 bases). V lost 0 bases, J lost 2 bases, and 11 bases lay in between. CDR3 size: 15 residues. Germline CDR1 and CDR2: LGHNA and YNFKEQ. The CDR3 DNA follows: TGTGCCAGCAGCCAAGAGTGGACTCCTACCTACGAGCAGTACTTC. Encoded protein: CASSQEWTPTYEQYF.

V and J are TRBV12-3 or TRBV12-4 and TRBJ2-2; D gene uncertain. The CDR3 is 14 residues long. V gave up 6 bases and J gave up 6 bases, with 14 bases separating them. The CDR3 sequence is CASRFSRAPGELFF. CDR3 coding DNA: TGTGCCAGCAGGTTCTCACGAGCTCCCGGGGAGCTGTTTTTT.

The rearrangement links TRBV29-1 to TRBJ1-2; D gene uncertain. Germline values: CDR1 SQVTM, CDR2 ANQGSEA. The CDR3 has 14 residues. The V gene lost 6 bases and the J gene lost 3 bases, with 17 bases spanning the gap. This CDR3 is CSVEDRTIDYGYTF. CDR3 bases: TGCAGCGTGGAGGACCGAACAATTGACTATGGCTACACCTTC.

There are a few counts of this clonotype. The J gene is TRBJ2-3, the V gene TRBV20-1; D may match TRBD1 or TRBD2 (5 bases each). CDR3 length: 14 residues. CDR1 and CDR2 from the germline V gene are DFQATT and SNEGSKA (reference sequence). The CDR3 spells CRLGTQDSTDTQYF. As DNA, the CDR3 is TGCAGGCTTGGGACGCAGGACTCCACAGATACGCAGTATTTT.

In its sample, this clonotype was seen many times. V and J are TRBV20-1 and TRBJ1-5; D not certain. Germline lookup yields CDR1 DFQATT and CDR2 SNEGSKA (reference sequence). Trimming cost V 0 bases and J 6 bases, with 3 bases left between them. This CDR3 is built from 11 residues. The CDR3 bases are TGCAGTGCTAGAGACGGTCAGCCCCAGCATTTT. Its protein product is CSARDGQPQHF.

The chain combines TRBV4-1 with TRBJ2-5; TRBD1 might be the D (6 bases). Looked up from germline, CDR1 is MGHRA and CDR2 is YSYEKL. V was pared by 5 bases and J by 1 base, with 14 bases between. The CDR3 is 15 amino acids. The CDR3 coding sequence is TGCGCCAGCAGCTTCTATGGGACACTCCAAGAGACCCAGTACTTC. Protein: CASSFYGTLQETQYF.

This chain joins TRBV2 and TRBJ2-4; D is unresolved. Germline values: CDR1 SNHLY, CDR2 FYNNEI. Trimming shortened V by 6 bases and J by 3 bases, and 12 bases separated the two germline ends. The CDR3 sequence is 14 residues long. The DNA for the CDR3 is TGTGCCAGCAGAGGGATTATGGGCAAAAACATTCAGTACTTC. It codes for CASRGIMGKNIQYF.

The chain employs TRBV7-2 and TRBJ2-3; possibly TRBD2 for D (5 bases). The V gene lost 1 base and the J gene lost 6 bases, with 11 bases spanning the gap. The CDR3 loop spans 14 amino acids. In germline, CDR1 is SGHTA, CDR2 FQGNSA. The CDR3 sequence: CASSLEDWADTQYF. As DNA, the CDR3 is TGTGCCAGCAGCTTAGAGGACTGGGCGGATACGCAGTATTTT.

This clonotype was picked up a small number of times. This chain joins TRBV29-1 and TRBJ1-2, with 10 bases matching TRBD1. V was pared by 7 bases and J by 7 bases, with 3 bases of the junction left unmatched. The CDR3 has 11 residues. Germline CDR1 reads SQVTM; CDR2 reads ANQGSEA. CDR3 amino acids: CSGQGAGGYTF. The CDR3 DNA is TGCAGCGGACAGGGGGCAGGTGGCTACACCTTC.

The J gene is TRBJ2-1, the V gene TRBV20-1; a possible D gene is TRBD1 (7 bases). The CDR3 consists of 15 residues. Trimming left V 3 bases short and J 5 bases short, with 17 bases between. The germline V gene encodes CDR1 DFQATT and CDR2 SNEGSKA (reference sequence). In nucleotides, the CDR3 is TGCAGTGCTAGGACAGATTCAGGGGGGAACAATGAGCAGTTCTTC. This encodes CSARTDSGGNNEQFF.

This clonotype was observed a handful of times. This rearrangement joins TRBV19 to TRBJ1-1; D uncertain. CDR3 length: 14 amino acids. CDR1 is LNHDA, CDR2 SQIVND, per germline (reference sequence). V dropped 3 bases and J dropped 1 base, with 9 bases sitting between them. CDR3 DNA sequence: TGTGCCAGTAGTATTGGAGCGGCGAACACTGAAGCTTTCTTT. Translated, it gives CASSIGAANTEAFF. Complete variable domain (other parts from reference TRBV19 and TRBJ1-1): DGGITQSPKYLFRKEGQNVTLSCEQNLNHDAMYWYRQDPGQGLRLIYYSQIVNDFQKGDIAEGYSVSREKKESFPLTVTSAQKNPTAFYLCASSIGAANTEAFFGQGTRLTVV.

V and J are TRBV24-1 and TRBJ2-4; D assignment may be TRBD1 or TRBD2 (5 bases each). This CDR3 has 12 amino acids. Germline V gene sequence: CDR1 KGHDR, CDR2 SFDVKD. V was trimmed by 5 bases and J by 13 bases, leaving 14 bases between them. CDR3: CATSGGTYQQYF. The CDR3 DNA sequence: TGTGCCACCAGTGGTGGGACCTACCAGCAGTACTTC.